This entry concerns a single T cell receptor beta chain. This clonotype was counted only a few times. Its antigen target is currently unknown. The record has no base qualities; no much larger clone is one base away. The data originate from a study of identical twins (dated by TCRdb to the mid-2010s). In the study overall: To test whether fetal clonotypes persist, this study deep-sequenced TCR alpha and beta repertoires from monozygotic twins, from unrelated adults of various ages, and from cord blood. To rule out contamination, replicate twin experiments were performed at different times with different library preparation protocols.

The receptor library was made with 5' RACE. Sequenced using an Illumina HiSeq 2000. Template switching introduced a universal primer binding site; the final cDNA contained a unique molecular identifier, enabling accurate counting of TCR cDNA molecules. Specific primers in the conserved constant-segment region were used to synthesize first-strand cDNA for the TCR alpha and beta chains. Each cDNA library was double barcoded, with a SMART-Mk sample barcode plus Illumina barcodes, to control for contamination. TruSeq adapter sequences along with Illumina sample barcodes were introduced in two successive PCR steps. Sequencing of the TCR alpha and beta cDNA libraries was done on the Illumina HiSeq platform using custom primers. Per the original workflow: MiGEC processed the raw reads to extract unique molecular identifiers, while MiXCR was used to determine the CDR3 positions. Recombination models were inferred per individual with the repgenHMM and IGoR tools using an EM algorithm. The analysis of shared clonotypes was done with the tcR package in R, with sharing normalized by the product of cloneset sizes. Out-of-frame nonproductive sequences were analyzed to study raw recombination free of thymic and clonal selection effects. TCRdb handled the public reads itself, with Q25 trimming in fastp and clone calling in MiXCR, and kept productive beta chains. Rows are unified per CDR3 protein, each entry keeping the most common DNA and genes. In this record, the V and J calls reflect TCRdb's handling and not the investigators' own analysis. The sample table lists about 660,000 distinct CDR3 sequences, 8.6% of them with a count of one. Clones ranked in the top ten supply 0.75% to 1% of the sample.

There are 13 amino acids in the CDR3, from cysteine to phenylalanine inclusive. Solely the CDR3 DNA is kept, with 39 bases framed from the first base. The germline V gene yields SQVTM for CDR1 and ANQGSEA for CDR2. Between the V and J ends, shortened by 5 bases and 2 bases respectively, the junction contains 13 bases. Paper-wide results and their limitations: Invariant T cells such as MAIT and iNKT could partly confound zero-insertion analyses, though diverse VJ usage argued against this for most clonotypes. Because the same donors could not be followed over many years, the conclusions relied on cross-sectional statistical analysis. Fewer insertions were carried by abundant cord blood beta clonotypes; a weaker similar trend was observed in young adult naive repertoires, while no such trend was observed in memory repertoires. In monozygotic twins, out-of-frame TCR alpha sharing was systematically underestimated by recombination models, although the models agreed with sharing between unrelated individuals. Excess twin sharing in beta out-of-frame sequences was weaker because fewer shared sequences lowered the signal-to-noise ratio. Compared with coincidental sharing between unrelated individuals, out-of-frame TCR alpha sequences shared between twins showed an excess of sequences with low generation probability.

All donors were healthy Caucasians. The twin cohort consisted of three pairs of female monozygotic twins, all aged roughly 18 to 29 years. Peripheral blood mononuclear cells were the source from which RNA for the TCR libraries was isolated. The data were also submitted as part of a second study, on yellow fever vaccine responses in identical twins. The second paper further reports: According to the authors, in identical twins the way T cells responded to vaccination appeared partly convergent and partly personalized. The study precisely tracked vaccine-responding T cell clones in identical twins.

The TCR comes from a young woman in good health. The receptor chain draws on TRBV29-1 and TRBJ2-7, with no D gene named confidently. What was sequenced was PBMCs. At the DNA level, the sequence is TGCAGCGTTTTAAGGGTCTCCACCTACGAGCAGTACTTC. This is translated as CSVLRVSTYEQYF.